This TCR beta chain was identified in a study of glioma-infiltrating T cells after dendritic cell vaccination. Study-level findings and limits: Higher TCR clonality did not directly relate to longer survival.

Comments on this clone: The antigen is unknown.

Time point meaning: after dendritic cell vaccination, including at tumor progression/relapse. The CDR3 contains 15 residues. From germline, CDR1 is SNHLY and CDR2 FYNNEI. V trimming: 3 bases; J trimming: 5 bases; junction bases outside the gene matches: 8. Sequencing used immunoSEQ multiplex PCR; TCRdb keeps in-frame clones, though not all of them. The sample includes roughly 87,000 clones, roughly four fifths of them seen just once. This specimen was blood, taken after dendritic cell vaccination. The chain carries TRBV2 and TRBJ1-1, with 8 bases aligning to TRBD1. The receptor comes from a human donor with glioblastoma. This CDR3 reads CASSEHRGIVTEAFF. The CDR3 nucleotides read TGTGCCAGCAGTGAGCACAGGGGGATTGTTACTGAAGCTTTCTTT. The full variable domain, its missing parts supplied by reference TRBV2 and TRBJ1-1, is EPEVTQTPSHQVTQMGQEVILRCVPISNHLYFYWYRQILGQKVEFLVSFYNNEISEKSEIFDDQFSVERPDGSNFTLKIRSTKLEDSAMYFCASSEHRGIVTEAFFGQGTRLTVV.